This T cell receptor beta chain was obtained from a study of beta chain features in type 1 diabetes. At the level of the study: Sorted cells, roughly 100,000,000 in number, were examined across all samples. Whole-study findings and limits: Within patients, naive, central memory and Treg TCRB repertoires seemed more similar than within healthy donors. Type 1 diabetes patients had VDJ junctions that carried fewer insertions and more deletions.

The CDR3 has 17 amino acids. Germline assignment: CDR1 SEHNR and CDR2 FQNEAQ (reference sequence). Sequenced material consisted of expressed TCRB transcripts (all of the isolated RNA was reverse transcribed). Clones were read by immunoSEQ multiplex PCR, and TCRdb kept only the in-frame ones, dropping some. The sample has about 620,000 clones, roughly a sixth seen once. A sort by CD45RO/CCR7/CD25/CD127/CD95/CD27 yielded CD4+ naive, central memory, regulatory and stem cell-like memory cells. This clone was seen a few times. Its antigen is unknown. Germline and junction disagree at one end, which may indicate a read error.

The gene calls are TRBV7-9 and TRBJ2-1; TRBD1 matches 7 bases. Sequenced sample: naive CD4+ T cells from blood. This TCR derives from a young man in good health. CDR3 in amino acids: CASRTQRRDRKDNDQFF. The CDR3 region has the DNA TGTGCCAGCAGGACCCAAAGACGGGACAGAAAAGACAATGATCAGTTCTTC.